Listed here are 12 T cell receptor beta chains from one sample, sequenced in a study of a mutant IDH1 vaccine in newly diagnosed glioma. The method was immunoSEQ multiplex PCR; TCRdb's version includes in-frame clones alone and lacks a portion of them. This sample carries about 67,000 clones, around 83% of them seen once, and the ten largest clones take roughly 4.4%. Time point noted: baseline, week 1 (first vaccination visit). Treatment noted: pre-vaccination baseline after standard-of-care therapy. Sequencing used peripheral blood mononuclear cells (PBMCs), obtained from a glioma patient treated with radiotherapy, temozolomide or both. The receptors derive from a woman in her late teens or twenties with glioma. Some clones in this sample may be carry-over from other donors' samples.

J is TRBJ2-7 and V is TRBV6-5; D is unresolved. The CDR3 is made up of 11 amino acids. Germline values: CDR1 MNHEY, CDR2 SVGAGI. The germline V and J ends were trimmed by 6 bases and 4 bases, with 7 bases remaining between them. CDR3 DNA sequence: TGTGCCAGCAGACACACATACGAGCAGTACTTC. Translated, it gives CASRHTYEQYF.

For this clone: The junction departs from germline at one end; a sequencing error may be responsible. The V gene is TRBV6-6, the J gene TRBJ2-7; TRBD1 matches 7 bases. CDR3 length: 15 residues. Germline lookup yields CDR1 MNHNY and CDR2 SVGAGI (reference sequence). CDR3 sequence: CASSFSGTVSHEQYF. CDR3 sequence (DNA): TGTGCCAGCAGTTTCTCCGGGACAGTCTCCCACGAGCAGTACTTC.

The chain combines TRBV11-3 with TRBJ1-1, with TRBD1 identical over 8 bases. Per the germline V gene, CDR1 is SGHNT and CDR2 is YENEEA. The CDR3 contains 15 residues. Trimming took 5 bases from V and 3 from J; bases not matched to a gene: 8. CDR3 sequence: CASSGAGGGYTEAFF. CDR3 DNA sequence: TGTGCCAGCAGCGGGGCAGGGGGCGGTTACACTGAAGCTTTCTTT. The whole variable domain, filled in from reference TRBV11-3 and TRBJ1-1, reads EAGVVQSPRYKIIEKKQPVAFWCNPISGHNTLYWYLQNLGQGPELLIRYENEEAVDDSQLPKDRFSAERLKGVDSTLKIQPAELGDSAVYLCASSGAGGGYTEAFFGQGTRLTVV.

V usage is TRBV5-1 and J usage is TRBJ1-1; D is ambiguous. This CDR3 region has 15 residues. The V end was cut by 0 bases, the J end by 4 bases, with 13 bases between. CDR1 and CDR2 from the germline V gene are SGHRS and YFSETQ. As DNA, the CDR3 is TGCGCCAGCAGCTTGGGCGATCTTGAGGTCACTGAAGCTTTCTTT. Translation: CASSLGDLEVTEAFF. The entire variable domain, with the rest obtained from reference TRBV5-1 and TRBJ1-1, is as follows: KAGVTQTPRYLIKTRGQQVTLSCSPISGHRSVSWYQQTPGQGLQFLFEYFSETQRNKGNFPGRFSGRQFSNSRSEMNVSTLELGDSALYLCASSLGDLEVTEAFFGQGTRLTVV.

In DNA, the CDR3 is TGTGCCAGCAGCCCCGGACAGGCCAACTATGGCTACACCTTC. This sequence encodes CASSPGQANYGYTF. The rearrangement links TRBV4-2 to TRBJ1-2, with 7 bases lining up with TRBD1. This CDR3 comprises 14 residues. The J segment lost 2 bases and the V segment lost 4 bases, leaving 4 bases of the junction unmatched. CDR1 and CDR2 (germline): LGHNA, YNFKEQ.

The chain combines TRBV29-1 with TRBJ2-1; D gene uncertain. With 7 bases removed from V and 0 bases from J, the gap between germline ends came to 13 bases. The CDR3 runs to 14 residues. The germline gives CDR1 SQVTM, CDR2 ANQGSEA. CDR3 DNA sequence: TGCAGCGGCCGGGCCCGCCTCTCCTACAATGAGCAGTTCTTC. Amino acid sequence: CSGRARLSYNEQFF.

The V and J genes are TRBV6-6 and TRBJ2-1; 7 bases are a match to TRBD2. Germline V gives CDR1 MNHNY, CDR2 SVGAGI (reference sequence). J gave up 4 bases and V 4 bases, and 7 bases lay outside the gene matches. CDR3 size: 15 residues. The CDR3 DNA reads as TGTGCCAGCAGTTCCCGGGACTACCTTTACAATGAGCAGTTCTTC. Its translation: CASSSRDYLYNEQFF.

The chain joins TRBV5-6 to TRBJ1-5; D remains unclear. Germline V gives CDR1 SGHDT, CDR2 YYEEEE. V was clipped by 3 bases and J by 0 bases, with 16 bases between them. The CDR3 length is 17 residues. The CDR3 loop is CASSSYSRFDSNQPQHF. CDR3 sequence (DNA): TGTGCCAGCAGCTCCTACAGCCGGTTCGATAGCAATCAGCCCCAGCATTTT.

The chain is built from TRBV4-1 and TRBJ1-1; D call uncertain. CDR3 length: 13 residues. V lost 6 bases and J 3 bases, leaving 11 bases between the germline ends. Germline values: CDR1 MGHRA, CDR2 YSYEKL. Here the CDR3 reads CASSLAGDTEAFF. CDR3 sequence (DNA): TGCGCCAGCAGTTTAGCCGGGGACACTGAAGCTTTCTTT.

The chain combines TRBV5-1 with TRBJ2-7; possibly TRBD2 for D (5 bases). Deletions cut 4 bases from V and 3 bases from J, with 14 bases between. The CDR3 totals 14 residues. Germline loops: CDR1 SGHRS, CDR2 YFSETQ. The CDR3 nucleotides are TGCGCCAGCAGCCCTAGGAGCGGCGGCTACGAGCAGTACTTC. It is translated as CASSPRSGGYEQYF.

In DNA, the CDR3 is TGCAGCGTCAGCAGGAAACTCTCCTATGGCTACACCTTC. It yields the protein CSVSRKLSYGYTF. The rearrangement uses TRBV29-1 and TRBJ1-2, with no clear D. The V gene lost 6 bases and the J gene lost 4 bases, with 15 bases spanning the gap. The CDR3 covers 13 residues. Germline V lookup: CDR1 SQVTM, CDR2 ANQGSEA.

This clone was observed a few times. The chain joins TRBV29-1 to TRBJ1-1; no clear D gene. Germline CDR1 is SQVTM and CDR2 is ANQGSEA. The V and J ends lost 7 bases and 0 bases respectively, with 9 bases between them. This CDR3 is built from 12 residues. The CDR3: CSGRGVNTEAFF. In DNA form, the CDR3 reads TGCAGCGGTCGTGGAGTGAACACTGAAGCTTTCTTT.